These 10 T cell receptor beta chains came from one sample sequenced in a study of cytomegalovirus exposure and HLA in healthy donors. It was with 60 Vbeta and 13 Jbeta primers that the PCR ran. The data were produced by immunoSEQ multiplex PCR, yet TCRdb's version contains in-frame clones alone and is incomplete. This sample has about 130,000 clones, with 77% found just once. Sample: PBMCs. These receptors all stem from a woman between 40 and 55 years old in good health and CMV-seropositive.

The gene calls are TRBV7-9 and TRBJ1-6; 7 nucleotides line up with TRBD1. CDR1 SEHNR and CDR2 FQNEAQ come from the germline V gene (reference sequence). This CDR3 is 15 amino acids long. The junction had 7 bases not matched to a gene; V was cut back by 1 base and J by 10 bases. The CDR3 loop is CASSLETGEKSPLHF. Written as DNA, the CDR3 is TGTGCCAGCAGCTTAGAAACAGGGGAGAAATCACCCCTCCACTTT.

In its sample, this clone was seen once. This chain joins TRBV12-5 and TRBJ2-5; D gene uncertain. With 0 bases removed from V and 3 bases from J, the gap between germline ends came to 2 bases. CDR1 is LGHNT, CDR2 FRNRAP, per germline. The CDR3 length is 12 residues. In DNA, the CDR3 is TGTGCTAGTGGTTTGGTCAAAGAGACCCAGTACTTC. Protein: CASGLVKETQYF.

The CDR3 DNA reads as TGTGCCAGCACTCACCGACTAGCGGATATAGAGACCCAGTACTTC. Amino acids: CASTHRLADIETQYF. The gene calls are TRBV7-2 and TRBJ2-5; TRBD2 matches 9 bases. The CDR3 has 15 residues. V was pared by 7 bases and J by 4 bases, with 10 bases of the junction left unmatched. Per germline, CDR1 SGHTA and CDR2 FQGNSA.

This chain links TRBV5-1 with TRBJ1-4; D gene uncertain. The CDR3 loop spans 16 amino acids. Germline V gene sequence: CDR1 SGHRS, CDR2 YFSETQ. Trimming removed 0 bases at V and 0 bases at J, with 9 bases between. For the CDR3, the DNA is TGCGCCAGCAGCTTGGACCAGGTCACAACTAATGAAAAACTGTTTTTT. It is translated as CASSLDQVTTNEKLFF. The complete variable domain, with remaining parts taken from reference TRBV5-1 and TRBJ1-4, reads KAGVTQTPRYLIKTRGQQVTLSCSPISGHRSVSWYQQTPGQGLQFLFEYFSETQRNKGNFPGRFSGRQFSNSRSEMNVSTLELGDSALYLCASSLDQVTTNEKLFFGSGTQLSVL.

This clone has more than one count but fewer than ten. The genes are TRBV7-8 and TRBJ2-7; D may be TRBD2 (5 bases). The CDR3 is made up of 15 amino acids. V lost 4 bases and J 0 bases, leaving 13 bases between the germline ends. Germline V gives CDR1 SGHVS, CDR2 FQNEAQ. Written as DNA, the CDR3 is TGTGCCAGCAGCTCTAGGAGGCACCTCTCCTACGAGCAGTACTTC. Protein sequence: CASSSRRHLSYEQYF.

This chain connects TRBV10-3 to TRBJ1-1; 9 nucleotides agree with TRBD1. This CDR3 has 14 amino acids. V was pared by 7 bases and J by 4 bases, with 7 bases of the junction left unmatched. From germline, CDR1 is ENHRY and CDR2 SYGVKD. The chain's CDR3 is CAITRQGGGTEAFF. The DNA for the CDR3 is TGTGCCATCACCCGACAGGGGGGAGGCACTGAAGCTTTCTTT.

This chain links TRBV15 with TRBJ2-7, with TRBD1 as a possible D gene (6 bases). Trimming took off 0 bases at V and 9 bases at J, with 15 bases between the two ends. CDR3 length: 14 amino acids. CDR1 LNHNV and CDR2 YYDKDF come from the germline V gene (reference sequence). The CDR3 protein is CATSRDLRGLRQYF. The CDR3 DNA reads TGTGCCACCAGCAGAGATCTCAGGGGCCTACGGCAGTACTTC.

The V call is TRBV6-5, the J call TRBJ2-1; D gene unclear. V dropped 7 bases and J dropped 10 bases, with 17 bases sitting between them. The CDR3 totals 13 residues. CDR1 is MNHEY and CDR2 is SVGAGI in the germline V gene. CDR3 amino acids: CASKLLNRVEQFF. The CDR3 coding sequence is TGTGCCAGCAAATTGCTCAACCGGGTCGAGCAGTTCTTC.

This clone was detected a few times. The chain couples TRBV2 to TRBJ2-1; D ambiguous. CDR1 and CDR2 (germline): SNHLY, FYNNEI. CDR3 length: 12 residues. V was pared by 5 bases and J by 5 bases, with 7 bases between. The CDR3 region is CASSSTHNEQFF. The DNA for the CDR3 is TGTGCCAGCAGTAGCACCCACAATGAGCAGTTCTTC.

V and J are TRBV18 and TRBJ1-5; 9 nucleotides align to TRBD1. The CDR3 sequence is 16 residues long. CDR1 is KGHSH and CDR2 is LQKENI in the germline V gene. Trimming removed 3 bases from V and 7 bases from J; junction bases left unmatched: 10. The CDR3 nucleotides are TGTGCCAGCTCACCCCCGGGACAGGGAGGAGGACAGCCCCAGCATTTT. Its translation is CASSPPGQGGGQPQHF.